This passage covers 32 T cell receptor beta chains from one sample sequenced in a study of blood T cells in healthy people across ages. With a J-beta primer mix and a sample-barcoded 5' primer, a second PCR ran roughly 7 to 11 cycles. TCRdb re-analysed the 5' RACE reads in MiXCR, keeping a single row per CDR3 protein. The sample has around 970,000 distinct CDR3 sequences, roughly half seen once. The sample comprised blood. These receptors all stem from a woman aged 55-69 years in good health.

The chain is built from TRBV6-5 and TRBJ2-3, with no clear D. The V and J ends lost 6 bases and 5 bases respectively, with 12 bases between them. The CDR3 has 13 amino acids. The germline gives CDR1 MNHEY, CDR2 SVGAGI. As DNA, the CDR3 is TGTGCCAGCAGCCCGATGGTCGTAGATACGCAGTATTTT. Its translation: CASSPMVVDTQYF.

CDR3 region: CASTNRGGNYGYTF. The CDR3 DNA sequence: TGTGCCAGCACGAACAGGGGGGGTAACTATGGCTACACCTTC. The V call is TRBV6-5, the J call TRBJ1-2, with 8 positions matching TRBD1. CDR1 and CDR2 from the germline V gene are MNHEY and SVGAGI. The CDR3 has 14 amino acids. Trimming removed 7 bases from V and 1 base from J; junction bases left unmatched: 5.

This chain links TRBV30 with TRBJ2-1; possibly TRBD2 for D (5 bases). The length of the CDR3 is 14 residues. Trimming removed 3 bases at V and 0 bases at J, with 9 bases between. From germline, CDR1 is GTSNPN and CDR2 SVGIG (reference sequence). In DNA, the CDR3 is TGTGCCTGGAGGGGTGGGAGCTCCTACAATGAGCAGTTCTTC. It specifies CAWRGGSSYNEQFF.

The chain recombines TRBV5-1 with TRBJ1-2; TRBD1 matches 9 bases. CDR1 is SGHRS and CDR2 is YFSETQ in the germline V gene. V shed 1 base and J 1 base; nucleotides not matched to a gene: 5. The CDR3 has 16 residues. CDR3 bases: TGCGCCAGCAGCTTGACCGGGACAGGGAATAACTATGGCTACACCTTC. This encodes CASSLTGTGNNYGYTF.

This clonotype was seen once. This chain uses TRBV20-1 with TRBJ2-3, with D tentatively TRBD2 (6 bases). Germline V gene data show CDR1 as DFQATT and CDR2 as SNEGSKA (reference sequence). The germline V and J ends were trimmed by 6 bases and 6 bases, with 16 bases remaining between them. This CDR3 comprises 13 residues. CDR3 region: CSAWGLGSDTQYF. CDR3 nucleotides: TGCAGTGCGTGGGGACTGGGGTCGGATACGCAGTATTTT.

V is TRBV4-1 and J is TRBJ2-3; tentative D call: TRBD2 (6 bases). CDR1 is MGHRA, CDR2 YSYEKL, per germline. Trimming cost V 6 bases and J 4 bases, with 20 bases left between them. The CDR3 length is 16 residues. CDR3 loop: CASRKGTLGFADTQYF. In DNA, the CDR3 is TGCGCCAGCAGAAAAGGGACTCTCGGCTTCGCAGATACGCAGTATTTT.

This clonotype came up once. The chain links TRBV2 to TRBJ2-3; 9 bases map to TRBD2. This CDR3 spans 15 amino acids. Germline CDR1 reads SNHLY; CDR2 reads FYNNEI. V lost 6 bases, J lost 2 bases, and 6 bases stayed unmatched. CDR3 sequence: CASRPGLAHTDTQYF. The CDR3 DNA is TGTGCCAGCAGACCGGGACTAGCACACACAGATACGCAGTATTTT.

This clonotype was picked up a small number of times. The chain has TRBV7-2 and TRBJ2-3, with 7 bases matching TRBD1. Looked up from germline, CDR1 is SGHTA and CDR2 is FQGNSA. The CDR3 is 17 residues long. After removal of 1 base from V and 0 bases from J, the junction contained 7 bases not matched to a gene. The CDR3 DNA follows: TGTGCCAGCAGCTTAGGGGGGACAGTCCCTAGCACAGATACGCAGTATTTT. Translation: CASSLGGTVPSTDTQYF.

The genes are TRBV30 and TRBJ2-1, with 7 positions matching TRBD2. With V trimmed by 2 bases and J by 9 bases, 7 bases remained unmatched. The germline V gene has CDR1 GTSNPN and CDR2 SVGIG (reference sequence). The CDR3 is 13 amino acids. CDR3 coding DNA: TGTGCCTGGAGTAGCGGGGCCCACAGTGAGCAGTTCTTC. It is translated as CAWSSGAHSEQFF.

The V gene is TRBV28, the J gene TRBJ2-1; 7 bases map to TRBD1. Germline V gene sequence: CDR1 MDHEN, CDR2 SYDVKM. Unmatched junction bases numbered 5, after V lost 2 bases and J lost 7 bases. CDR3 length: 14 residues. The CDR3: CASSLDRVANEQFF. CDR3 DNA: TGTGCCAGCAGTTTAGACAGGGTTGCAAATGAGCAGTTCTTC.

This clonotype was recorded a few times. The rearrangement links TRBV29-1 to TRBJ2-7; TRBD1 is a possible D gene (5 bases). Germline V gene data show CDR1 as SQVTM and CDR2 as ANQGSEA. The V end was cut by 4 bases, the J end by 0 bases, with 10 bases between. The CDR3 consists of 13 residues. This chain's CDR3 is CSVVGRASYEQYF. CDR3 sequence (DNA): TGCAGCGTTGTTGGCAGGGCCTCCTACGAGCAGTACTTC.

The chain uses TRBV11-2 and TRBJ1-2; perhaps TRBD1 as D (5 bases). Germline-derived CDR1 and CDR2 are SGHAT and FQNNGV. Trimming pared 5 bases from V and 8 bases from J, leaving 18 bases between. The CDR3 has 14 residues. CDR3 DNA sequence: TGTGCCAGCAGCCCGGGACGCCAAGTATGGGGCTACACCTTC. It codes for CASSPGRQVWGYTF.

The V call is TRBV5-1, the J call TRBJ2-5; D gene uncertain. V shed 7 bases and J shed 4 bases, with 20 bases lying between them. The length of the CDR3 is 15 residues. The germline V gene encodes CDR1 SGHRS and CDR2 YFSETQ. CDR3 protein: CASRFTHSRLETQYF. The CDR3 bases are TGCGCCAGCCGATTTACCCATTCGCGGTTAGAGACCCAGTACTTC.

The chain links TRBV30 to TRBJ2-5; D possibly corresponds to TRBD1 (5 bases). The CDR3 covers 13 residues. The ends were cut back, 0 bases at V and 1 base at J, with 6 bases in the middle. CDR1 GTSNPN and CDR2 SVGIG come from the germline V gene (reference sequence). The CDR3 DNA follows: TGTGCCTGGAGTGTAGGGGCCCAAGAGACCCAGTACTTC. Translation gives CAWSVGAQETQYF.

This clonotype was seen a handful of times. The chain recombines TRBV2 with TRBJ2-1; a weak D match, TRBD2 (6 bases). The CDR3 covers 15 residues. In germline, CDR1 is SNHLY, CDR2 FYNNEI. The ends were cut back, 4 bases at V and 7 bases at J, with 17 bases in the middle. The CDR3 DNA reads TGTGCCAGCAGTGCGGGTATTGGAGGAGGGAATGAGCAGTTCTTC. Encoded protein: CASSAGIGGGNEQFF.

The rearrangement joins TRBV25-1 to TRBJ2-1; 7 nucleotides line up with TRBD2. The CDR3 has 13 amino acids. Germline V CDR1 and CDR2: MGHDK, SYGVNS. The junction had 4 bases not matched to a gene; V was cut back by 4 bases and J by 7 bases. The CDR3 DNA sequence: TGTGCCAGCAGTGGCGGGAGCCTGAATGAGCAGTTCTTC. Translation: CASSGGSLNEQFF.

The chain couples TRBV15 to TRBJ1-2, with 10 nucleotides matching TRBD1. This CDR3 contains 14 residues. The ends lost 3 bases at V and 8 bases at J; junction bases unmatched: 6. Germline CDR1 is LNHNV and CDR2 is YYDKDF (reference sequence). The CDR3 loop reads CATSSDRGLLGYTF. The CDR3 bases are TGTGCCACCAGCAGTGACAGGGGGCTGCTGGGCTACACCTTC. The entire variable domain, with the rest obtained from reference TRBV15 and TRBJ1-2, is as follows: DAMVIQNPRYQVTQFGKPVTLSCSQTLNHNVMYWYQQKSSQAPKLLFHYYDKDFNNEADTPDNFQSRRPNTSFCFLDIRSPGLGDTAMYLCATSSDRGLLGYTFGSGTRLTVV.

The rearrangement joins TRBV3-1 to TRBJ2-4, with D hard to call. CDR1 LGHDT and CDR2 YNNKEL come from the germline V gene (reference sequence). The V and J ends lost 3 bases and 6 bases respectively, with 12 bases between them. The CDR3 has 14 amino acids. CDR3 nucleotides: TGTGCCAGCAGCCAGGGTCTAGGGATAAACATTCAGTACTTC. Amino acid sequence: CASSQGLGINIQYF.

This clonotype appeared a few times. The J gene is TRBJ1-2, the V gene TRBV7-9; D gene uncertain. CDR3 length: 11 residues. The germline V gene encodes CDR1 SEHNR and CDR2 FQNEAQ (reference sequence). CDR3 sequence reads: CVCGSNYGYTF. CDR3 bases: TGTGTATGTGGCTCTAACTATGGCTACACCTTC.

Worth noting for this clonotype: An end of the junction differs from the germline gene, which may be a read error. This chain connects TRBV18 to TRBJ1-2; no reliable D call. The CDR3 sequence is 13 residues long. The germline V gene has CDR1 KGHSH and CDR2 LQKENI. The CDR3 sequence: CAISPTGDYGYTF. The CDR3 DNA is TGTGCCATCTCACCGACGGGAGACTATGGCTACACCTTC.

This clonotype came up a few times. This sequence joins TRBV29-1 and TRBJ2-5, with D possibly being TRBD1 (6 bases). The germline CDR1 and CDR2 sequences are SQVTM and ANQGSEA. Trimming removed 7 bases from V and 4 bases from J, with 13 bases in between. This CDR3 is 12 amino acids long. CDR3 protein: CSAQRGGETQYF. CDR3 coding DNA: TGCAGCGCCCAAAGAGGGGGAGAGACCCAGTACTTC.

The CDR3 nucleotides read TGCGCCAGCAGTGAGGGACAGGGGGCATACGAGCAGTACTTC. Amino acid sequence: CASSEGQGAYEQYF. The chain has TRBV4-1 and TRBJ2-7, with 12 bases identical to TRBD1. CDR1 is MGHRA and CDR2 is YSYEKL in the germline V gene. This CDR3 is built from 14 residues. The V gene end was trimmed by 6 bases and the J gene end by 4 bases; junction bases not matched to a gene: 4.

This chain joins TRBV20-1 and TRBJ2-7, with 9 positions matching TRBD2. This CDR3 contains 17 residues. Germline values: CDR1 DFQATT, CDR2 SNEGSKA (reference sequence). Trimming removed 4 bases from V and 3 bases from J; junction bases left unmatched: 16. The CDR3 DNA follows: TGCAGTGCTAACTCCGGGACTAGCTTCAGCTGGGGCTACGAGCAGTACTTC. Its translation is CSANSGTSFSWGYEQYF.

The rearrangement joins TRBV4-1 to TRBJ2-3; 12 nucleotides agree with TRBD1. The length of the CDR3 is 17 residues. V lost 2 bases to trimming and J lost 5 bases; unmatched junction nucleotides: 8. The germline gives CDR1 MGHRA, CDR2 YSYEKL. The CDR3 sequence is CASSQYRDRGQRDTQYF. The CDR3 DNA reads TGCGCCAGCAGCCAATATAGGGACAGGGGGCAGAGAGATACGCAGTATTTT.

This clonotype showed up just a few times. V gene TRBV6-5 combines with J gene TRBJ2-2, with 7 nucleotides matching TRBD2. Trimming at V came to 0 bases and at J to 5 bases, leaving 9 bases not matched to a gene. The CDR3 spans 17 residues. CDR1 and CDR2 from the germline V gene are MNHEY and SVGAGI. DNA for the CDR3: TGTGCCAGCAGTTACTCGATAACGGGAGGACCGACCGGGGAGCTGTTTTTT. Its translation is CASSYSITGGPTGELFF.

V usage is TRBV27 and J usage is TRBJ2-7, with TRBD1 matching over 8 bases. V was pared by 5 bases and J by 0 bases, with 6 bases of the junction left unmatched. Looked up from germline, CDR1 is MNHEY and CDR2 is SMNVEV (reference sequence). The CDR3 runs 15 residues. CDR3 DNA: TGTGCCAGCAGTGATCCGGGACAGGTCTCCTACGAGCAGTACTTC. Amino acids: CASSDPGQVSYEQYF.

This chain joins TRBV5-1 and TRBJ2-4; perhaps TRBD1 as D (5 bases). The DNA end favors TRBJ2-7, so the J call may be wrong. The CDR3 runs 14 residues. Per germline, CDR1 SGHRS and CDR2 YFSETQ. The CDR3 loop is CASSLSQGQYEQYF. DNA of the CDR3: TGCGCCAGCAGCTTGTCCCAGGGTCAATACGAGCAGTACTTC.

The chain has TRBV20-1 and TRBJ1-1; possible D gene TRBD1, 5 bases. The CDR3 extends over 11 amino acids. V gave up 1 base and J gave up 5 bases, with 5 bases separating them. The germline CDR1 and CDR2 sequences are DFQATT and SNEGSKA (reference sequence). The CDR3 DNA reads TGCAGTGCTAGAGCAGGGACTGAAGCTTTCTTT. Protein sequence: CSARAGTEAFF.

Only a few counts were recorded for this clonotype. The J gene is TRBJ2-2, the V gene TRBV12-3 or TRBV12-4; TRBD2 matches 8 bases. The CDR3 extends over 15 amino acids. The V segment lost 6 bases and the J segment 0 bases; nucleotides outside the gene matches: 3. CDR3 region: CASSFSGTNTGELFF. The CDR3 coding sequence is TGTGCCAGCAGCTTTAGCGGGACGAACACCGGGGAGCTGTTTTTT.

In this sample, this clonotype turned up a few times. The CDR3 protein is CASSTLPNSPLHF. Here the CDR3 DNA reads TGTGCCAGCAGTACTTTACCGAATTCACCCCTCCACTTT. The chain carries TRBV2 and TRBJ1-6, with unresolved D. The CDR3 is made up of 13 amino acids. CDR1 and CDR2 (germline): SNHLY, FYNNEI. V dropped 5 bases and J dropped 7 bases, with 9 bases sitting between them.

The chain couples TRBV7-9 to TRBJ2-1; D is ambiguous. The CDR3 has 9 amino acids. Looked up from germline, CDR1 is SEHNR and CDR2 is FQNEAQ (reference sequence). CDR3 loop: CATNNEQFF. Here the CDR3 DNA reads TGTGCTACCAACAATGAGCAGTTCTTC.

The J gene is TRBJ2-2, the V gene TRBV27, with 9 bases fitting TRBD2. Germline CDR1 is MNHEY and CDR2 is SMNVEV (reference sequence). The CDR3 is made up of 15 amino acids. V shed 5 bases and J 1 base; nucleotides not matched to a gene: 2. CDR3 sequence: CASSAAGGNTGELFF. The CDR3, as DNA: TGTGCCAGCAGTGCAGCGGGAGGGAACACCGGGGAGCTGTTTTTT.